Below, 20 T cell receptor beta chains from the same sample are listed, as sequenced in a study of blood T cell repertoires in COVID-19. Data came from immunoSEQ multiplex PCR; TCRdb stores just in-frame clones and leaves some out. Of over 250,000 clones listed, approximately 92% are singletons. The sequenced material came from PBMCs or T cells enriched from blood (not recorded which). Receptor source: a woman aged 30 to 39 who had recovered from COVID-19.

For this clone: Germline is not matched at one junction end, which may reflect a read error. The rearrangement links TRBV10-3 to TRBJ2-3, with 7 bases matching TRBD2. The germline gives CDR1 ENHRY, CDR2 SYGVKD. The CDR3 spans 14 residues. Here the CDR3 DNA reads TGTGCCATCAGTGTCGGCGGGAGCAGAGATACGCAGTATTTT. Translated: CAISVGGSRDTQYF.

This chain uses TRBV5-8 with TRBJ1-2, with TRBD1 as a possible D gene (6 bases). CDR1 SGHTS and CDR2 YDEGEE come from the germline V gene. The V end lost 0 bases, the J end lost 7 bases, and 19 bases lay between the germline ends. The CDR3 is made up of 16 amino acids. The CDR3 DNA follows: TGTGCCAGCAGCTTGGGATTTGTGCGAGGGGGAATTGGCTACACCTTC. Protein sequence: CASSLGFVRGGIGYTF.

The V gene is TRBV5-5, the J gene TRBJ2-7; D is unresolved. This CDR3 is 14 amino acids long. V was pared by 0 bases and J by 2 bases, with 9 bases between. Germline V gives CDR1 SGHKS, CDR2 YYEKEE (reference sequence). The CDR3 loop is CASSLELPPYEQYF. DNA for the CDR3: TGTGCCAGCAGCTTGGAGCTTCCCCCCTACGAGCAGTACTTC.

The chain joins TRBV5-5 to TRBJ1-5, with a tentative D call TRBD1 (6 bases). V was cut by 4 bases and J by 1 base, with 12 bases left in between. The CDR3 totals 15 residues. Per germline, CDR1 SGHKS and CDR2 YYEKEE (reference sequence). The CDR3 DNA sequence: TGTGCCAGCAGCCCGGGCCAGGGGAGCAATCAGCCCCAGCATTTT. Protein sequence: CASSPGQGSNQPQHF. Full variable domain (outside the CDR3, taken from reference TRBV5-5 and TRBJ1-5): DAGVTQSPTHLIKTRGQQVTLRCSPISGHKSVSWYQQVLGQGPQFIFQYYEKEERGRGNFPDRFSARQFPNYSSELNVNALLLGDSALYLCASSPGQGSNQPQHFGDGTRLSIL.

J is TRBJ1-1 and V is TRBV4-1; no clear D. CDR1 and CDR2 from the germline V gene are MGHRA and YSYEKL. CDR3 length: 17 residues. Between the trimmed V and J ends, which lost 4 bases and 0 bases, there was a span of 18 bases. The CDR3 loop is CASSPSLFHNMNTEAFF. DNA of the CDR3: TGCGCCAGCAGCCCCAGTCTCTTCCACAACATGAACACTGAAGCTTTCTTT.

This chain links TRBV11-2 with TRBJ1-2; D is perhaps TRBD1 (5 bases). V was pared by 2 bases and J by 7 bases, with 29 bases between. The CDR3 length is 19 residues. The germline V gene encodes CDR1 SGHAT and CDR2 FQNNGV. The CDR3: CASSLRLGSTGHEGGGYTF. CDR3 bases: TGTGCCAGCAGCTTAAGATTGGGATCTACGGGGCATGAGGGAGGTGGCTACACCTTC.

The rearrangement links TRBV5-1 to TRBJ1-1; D ambiguous. The germline V gene encodes CDR1 SGHRS and CDR2 YFSETQ. Trimming cost V 0 bases and J 2 bases, with 11 bases left between them. The CDR3 contains 15 residues. CDR3 in DNA: TGCGCCAGCAGCTTGGATGCCTCAGGAAACACTGAAGCTTTCTTT. Protein product: CASSLDASGNTEAFF. The full variable domain, in which reference TRBV5-1 and TRBJ1-1 provide the parts outside the CDR3, is KAGVTQTPRYLIKTRGQQVTLSCSPISGHRSVSWYQQTPGQGLQFLFEYFSETQRNKGNFPGRFSGRQFSNSRSEMNVSTLELGDSALYLCASSLDASGNTEAFFGQGTRLTVV.

This clone was seen once. J is TRBJ1-2 and V is TRBV19; no clear D. The CDR3 runs 15 residues. V was shortened by 4 bases and J by 2 bases, with 14 bases between the two germline ends. CDR1 is LNHDA and CDR2 is SQIVND in the germline V gene (reference sequence). The CDR3 DNA reads TGTGCCAGTAGTAGCGGAGGATCGCTGAACTATGGCTACACCTTC. Amino acids: CASSSGGSLNYGYTF.

This chain links TRBV21-1 with TRBJ1-4; the table's D call of TRBD1 was not tested on the DNA. TRBV21-1 is listed as a pseudogene. The CDR3 extends over 18 amino acids. CDR3: CASSKGASRQGAEEKLFF. Here the CDR3 DNA reads TGTGCCAGCAGCAAAGGGGCAAGTAGACAGGGGGCAGAAGAAAAACTGTTTTTT.

This clone has just one count. The chain carries TRBV10-3 and TRBJ1-2; TRBD1 matches 9 bases. V dropped 5 bases and J dropped 6; count of bases not matched to a gene: 10. The germline CDR1 and CDR2 sequences are ENHRY and SYGVKD. CDR3 length: 15 amino acids. The CDR3 reads CAISLRGTGRNGYTF. Here the CDR3 DNA reads TGTGCCATCAGTCTCCGGGGGACAGGGCGGAATGGCTACACCTTC.

The chain recombines TRBV5-4 with TRBJ2-2, with D possibly being TRBD2 (6 bases). V lost 3 bases to trimming and J lost 2 bases, with 11 bases between them. Germline V gene data show CDR1 as SGHNT and CDR2 as YYREEE (reference sequence). This CDR3 has 15 residues. CDR3 amino acids: CASSSDYLNTGELFF. For the CDR3, the DNA is TGTGCCAGCAGCTCGGACTACCTAAACACCGGGGAGCTGTTTTTT.

The J gene is TRBJ1-1, the V gene TRBV11-2, with TRBD1 matching 10 bases. CDR1 SGHAT and CDR2 FQNNGV come from the germline V gene. Trimming at V came to 6 bases and at J to 1 base, leaving 8 bases not matched to a gene. The CDR3 is 16 amino acids. The CDR3 region is CASSQGQGWANTEAFF. Here the CDR3 DNA reads TGTGCCAGCAGTCAGGGACAGGGGTGGGCGAACACTGAAGCTTTCTTT.

The rearrangement uses TRBV24-1 and TRBJ2-6, with 9 bases lining up with TRBD1. This CDR3 contains 17 residues. J gave up 0 bases and V 5 bases, and 4 bases lay outside the gene matches. Germline V gene sequence: CDR1 KGHDR, CDR2 SFDVKD. The CDR3 here is CATSGTGVRSGANVLTF. CDR3 DNA: TGTGCCACCAGTGGGACAGGGGTCCGCTCTGGGGCCAACGTCCTGACTTTC.

In DNA, the CDR3 is TGTGCCAGTAGTACGGTTGCGGATACGCAGTATTTT. Translated, it gives CASSTVADTQYF. The J gene is TRBJ2-3, the V gene TRBV19; D unclear. Germline CDR1 is LNHDA and CDR2 is SQIVND (reference sequence). V was cut by 4 bases and J by 6 bases, with 8 bases left in between. The CDR3 totals 12 residues.

With respect to this clone: Other DNA sequences in the sample encode the same CDR3. In DNA form, the CDR3 reads TGTGCCAGCAGTAGGGGAGGTCAAGAGACCCAGTACTTC. Translating gives CASSRGGQETQYF. This rearrangement joins TRBV27 to TRBJ2-5, with a weak D call TRBD2 (6 bases). The CDR3 contains 13 residues. The germline V and J ends were trimmed by 5 bases and 2 bases, with 9 bases remaining between them. The germline V gene encodes CDR1 MNHEY and CDR2 SMNVEV (reference sequence).

V gene TRBV19 combines with J gene TRBJ1-1; TRBD1 agrees at 8 bases. The germline CDR1 and CDR2 sequences are LNHDA and SQIVND (reference sequence). The CDR3 sequence is 14 residues long. After removal of 3 bases from V and 5 bases from J, the junction contained 5 bases not matched to a gene. CDR3 region: CASSIGQGWTEAFF. The CDR3 DNA follows: TGTGCCAGTAGTATCGGACAGGGCTGGACTGAAGCTTTCTTT. Complete variable domain (other parts from reference TRBV19 and TRBJ1-1): DGGITQSPKYLFRKEGQNVTLSCEQNLNHDAMYWYRQDPGQGLRLIYYSQIVNDFQKGDIAEGYSVSREKKESFPLTVTSAQKNPTAFYLCASSIGQGWTEAFFGQGTRLTVV.

The chain is built from TRBV10-3 and TRBJ2-1, with 10 positions matching TRBD2. The V and J ends lost 8 bases and 1 base, in that order; junction bases with no gene match: 5. This CDR3 is built from 15 residues. Germline-derived CDR1 and CDR2 are ENHRY and SYGVKD. CDR3 protein: CAILPSGSSYNEQFF. The CDR3 nucleotides read TGTGCCATCCTTCCTAGCGGGAGTTCCTACAATGAGCAGTTCTTC.

V usage is TRBV7-6 and J usage is TRBJ2-7; D perhaps matches TRBD1 (6 bases). Germline V gene lookup returns CDR1 SGHVS and CDR2 FNYEAQ. Trimming cost V 5 bases and J 6 bases, with 14 bases left between them. CDR3 length: 13 residues. The DNA for the CDR3 is TGTGCCAGCAGCATACAGGGCCAGCGCGAGCAGTACTTC. It specifies CASSIQGQREQYF.

Only one count was recorded for this clone. The conserved closing phenylalanine or tryptophan is absent in this CDR3, likely reflecting a read error. The DNA is omitted, as the CDR3 cannot be located on it reliably, and the CDR3 follows TCRdb's listing. The chain carries TRBV11-2 and TRBJ2-7; the table gives TRBD2 as D, unverified against the DNA. From germline, CDR1 is SGHAT and CDR2 FQNNGV. The CDR3 spans 13 residues, counting both ends. CDR3 in amino acids: CASSLDGGREGIA.

The chain couples TRBV6-5 to TRBJ2-7; D unresolved. Trimming shortened V by 6 bases and J by 5 bases, and 14 bases separated the two germline ends. The CDR3 consists of 13 residues. The germline CDR1 and CDR2 sequences are MNHEY and SVGAGI. Written as DNA, the CDR3 is TGTGCCAGCAGGAAGGAGATTGCTAACGAGCAGTACTTC. Translation gives CASRKEIANEQYF.